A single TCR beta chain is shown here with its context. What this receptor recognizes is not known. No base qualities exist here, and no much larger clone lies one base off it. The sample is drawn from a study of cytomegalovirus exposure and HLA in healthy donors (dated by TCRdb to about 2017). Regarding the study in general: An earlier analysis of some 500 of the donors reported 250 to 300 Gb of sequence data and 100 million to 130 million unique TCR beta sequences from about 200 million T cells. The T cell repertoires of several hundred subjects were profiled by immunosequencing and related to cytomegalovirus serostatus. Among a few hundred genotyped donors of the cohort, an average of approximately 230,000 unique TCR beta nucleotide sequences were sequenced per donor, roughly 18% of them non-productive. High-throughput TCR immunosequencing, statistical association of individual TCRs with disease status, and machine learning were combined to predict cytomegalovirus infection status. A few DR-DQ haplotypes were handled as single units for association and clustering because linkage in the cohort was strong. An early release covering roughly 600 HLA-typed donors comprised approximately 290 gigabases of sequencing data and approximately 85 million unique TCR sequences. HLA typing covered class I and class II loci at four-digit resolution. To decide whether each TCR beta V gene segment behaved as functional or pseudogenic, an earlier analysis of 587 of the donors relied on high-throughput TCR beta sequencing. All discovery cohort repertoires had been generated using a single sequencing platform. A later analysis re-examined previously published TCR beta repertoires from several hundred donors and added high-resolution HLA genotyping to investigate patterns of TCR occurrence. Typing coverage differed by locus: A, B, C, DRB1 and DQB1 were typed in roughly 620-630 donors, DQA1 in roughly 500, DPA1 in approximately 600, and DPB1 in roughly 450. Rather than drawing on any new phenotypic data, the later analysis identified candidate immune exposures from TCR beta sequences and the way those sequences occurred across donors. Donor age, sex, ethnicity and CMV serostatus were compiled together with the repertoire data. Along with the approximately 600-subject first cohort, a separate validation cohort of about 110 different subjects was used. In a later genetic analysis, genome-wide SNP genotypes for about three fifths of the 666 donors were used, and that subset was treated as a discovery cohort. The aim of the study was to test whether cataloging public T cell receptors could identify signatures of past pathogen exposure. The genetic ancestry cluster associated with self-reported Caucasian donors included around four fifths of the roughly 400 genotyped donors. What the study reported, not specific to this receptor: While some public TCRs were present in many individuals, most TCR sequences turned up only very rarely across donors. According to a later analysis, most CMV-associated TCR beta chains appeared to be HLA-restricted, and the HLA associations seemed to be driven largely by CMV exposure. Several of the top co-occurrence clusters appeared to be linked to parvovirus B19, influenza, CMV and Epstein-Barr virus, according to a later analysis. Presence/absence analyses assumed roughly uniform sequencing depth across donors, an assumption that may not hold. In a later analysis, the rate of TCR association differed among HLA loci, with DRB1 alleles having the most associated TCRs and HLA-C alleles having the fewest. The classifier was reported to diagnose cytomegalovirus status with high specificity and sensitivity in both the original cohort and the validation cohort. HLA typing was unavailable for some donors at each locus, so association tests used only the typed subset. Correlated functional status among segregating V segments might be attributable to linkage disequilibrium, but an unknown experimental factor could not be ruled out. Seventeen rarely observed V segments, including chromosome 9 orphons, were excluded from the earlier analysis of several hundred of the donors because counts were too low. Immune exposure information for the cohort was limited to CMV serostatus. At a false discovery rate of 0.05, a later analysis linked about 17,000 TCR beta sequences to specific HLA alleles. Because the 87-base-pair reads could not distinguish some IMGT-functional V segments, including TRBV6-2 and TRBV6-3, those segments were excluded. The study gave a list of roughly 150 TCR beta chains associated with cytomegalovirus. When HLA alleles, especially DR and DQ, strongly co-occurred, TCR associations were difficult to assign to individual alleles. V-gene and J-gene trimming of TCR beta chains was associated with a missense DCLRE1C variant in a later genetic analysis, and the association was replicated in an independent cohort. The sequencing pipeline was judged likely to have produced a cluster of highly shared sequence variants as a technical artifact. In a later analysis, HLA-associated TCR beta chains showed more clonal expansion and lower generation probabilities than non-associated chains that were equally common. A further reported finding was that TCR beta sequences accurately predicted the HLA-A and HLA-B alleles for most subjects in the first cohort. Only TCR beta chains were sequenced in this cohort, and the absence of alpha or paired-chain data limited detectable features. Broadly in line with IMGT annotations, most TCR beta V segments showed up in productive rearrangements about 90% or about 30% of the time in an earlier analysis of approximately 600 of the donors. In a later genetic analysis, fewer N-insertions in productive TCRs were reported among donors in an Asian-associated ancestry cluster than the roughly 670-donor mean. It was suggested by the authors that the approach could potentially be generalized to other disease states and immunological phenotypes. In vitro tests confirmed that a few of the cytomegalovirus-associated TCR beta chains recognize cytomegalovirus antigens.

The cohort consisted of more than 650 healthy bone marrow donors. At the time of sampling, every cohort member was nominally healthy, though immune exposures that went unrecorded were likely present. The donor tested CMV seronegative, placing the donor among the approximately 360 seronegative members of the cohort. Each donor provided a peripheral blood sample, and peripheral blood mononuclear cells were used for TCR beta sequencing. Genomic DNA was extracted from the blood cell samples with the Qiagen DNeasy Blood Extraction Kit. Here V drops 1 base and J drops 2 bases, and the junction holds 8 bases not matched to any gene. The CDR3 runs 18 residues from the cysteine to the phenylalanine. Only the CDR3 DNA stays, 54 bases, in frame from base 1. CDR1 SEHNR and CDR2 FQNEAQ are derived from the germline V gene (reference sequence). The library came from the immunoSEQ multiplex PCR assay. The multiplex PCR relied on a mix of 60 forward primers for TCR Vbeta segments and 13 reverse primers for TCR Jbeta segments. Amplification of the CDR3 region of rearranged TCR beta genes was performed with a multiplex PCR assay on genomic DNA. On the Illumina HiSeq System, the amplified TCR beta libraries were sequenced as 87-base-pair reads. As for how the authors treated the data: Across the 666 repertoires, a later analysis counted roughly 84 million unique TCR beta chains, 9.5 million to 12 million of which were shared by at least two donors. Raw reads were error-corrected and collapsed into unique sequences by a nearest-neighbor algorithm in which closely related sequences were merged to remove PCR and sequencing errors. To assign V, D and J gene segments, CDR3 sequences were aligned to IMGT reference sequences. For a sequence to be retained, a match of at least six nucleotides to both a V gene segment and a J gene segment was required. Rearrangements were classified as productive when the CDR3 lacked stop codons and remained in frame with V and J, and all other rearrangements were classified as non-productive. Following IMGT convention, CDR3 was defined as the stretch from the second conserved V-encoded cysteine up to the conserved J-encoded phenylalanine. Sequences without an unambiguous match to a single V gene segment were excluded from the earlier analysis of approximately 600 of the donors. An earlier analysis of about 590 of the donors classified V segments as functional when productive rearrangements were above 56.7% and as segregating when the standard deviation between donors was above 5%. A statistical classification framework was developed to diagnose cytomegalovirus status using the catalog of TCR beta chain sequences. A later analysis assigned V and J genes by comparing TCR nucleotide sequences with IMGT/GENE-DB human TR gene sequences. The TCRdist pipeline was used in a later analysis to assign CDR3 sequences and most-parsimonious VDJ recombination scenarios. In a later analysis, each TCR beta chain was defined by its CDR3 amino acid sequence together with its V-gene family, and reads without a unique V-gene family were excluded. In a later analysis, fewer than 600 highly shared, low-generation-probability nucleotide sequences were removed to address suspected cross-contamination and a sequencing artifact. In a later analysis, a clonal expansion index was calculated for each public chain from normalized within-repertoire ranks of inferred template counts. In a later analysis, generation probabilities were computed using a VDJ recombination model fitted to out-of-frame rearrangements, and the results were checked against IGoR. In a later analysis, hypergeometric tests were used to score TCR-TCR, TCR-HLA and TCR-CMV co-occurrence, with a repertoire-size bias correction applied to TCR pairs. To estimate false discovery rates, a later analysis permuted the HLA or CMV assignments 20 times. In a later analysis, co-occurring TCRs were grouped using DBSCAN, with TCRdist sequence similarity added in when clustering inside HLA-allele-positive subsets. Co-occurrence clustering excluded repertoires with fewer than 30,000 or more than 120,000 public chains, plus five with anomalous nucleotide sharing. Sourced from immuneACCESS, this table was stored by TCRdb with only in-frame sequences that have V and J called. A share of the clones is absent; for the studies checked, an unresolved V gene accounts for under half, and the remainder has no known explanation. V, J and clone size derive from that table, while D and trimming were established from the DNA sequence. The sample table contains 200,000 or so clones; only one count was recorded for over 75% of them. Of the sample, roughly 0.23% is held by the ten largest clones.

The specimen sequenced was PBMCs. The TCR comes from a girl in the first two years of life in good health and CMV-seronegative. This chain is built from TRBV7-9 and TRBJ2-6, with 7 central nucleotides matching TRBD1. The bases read TGTGCCAGCAGCTTAGGAGCGGCAGGGGGTACTGGGGCCAACGTCCTGACTTTC. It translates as CASSLGAAGGTGANVLTF.